This T cell receptor beta chain was sequenced during a study of beta chain features in type 1 diabetes. At the level of the study: Cell yields, gender and age were comparable in patients and healthy donors.

The CDR3 totals 15 residues. The ends were cut back, 9 bases at V and 2 bases at J, with 17 bases in the middle. CDR1 is SNHLY, CDR2 FYNNEI, per germline. Details on this clone: Antigen unknown.

CD4+ cells of the naive, central memory, regulatory and stem cell-like memory types were sorted via CD45RO/CCR7/CD25/CD127/CD95/CD27. Study-level findings and limits: For Type 1 diabetes patients, all four CD4+ subsets carried TCRB CDR3s that were moderately but significantly shorter.

What was sequenced were expressed TCRB transcripts, since all of the isolated RNA had been reverse transcribed. Sequenced by immunoSEQ multiplex PCR; TCRdb stores in-frame clones only, minus some. The sample shows roughly 160,000 clones, almost 8% of them seen only once. The chain is built from TRBV2 and TRBJ2-1, with TRBD2 as a possible D gene (6 bases). The source material was central memory CD4+ T cells from blood. This clonotype originated in a man aged 18 to 30 with type 1 diabetes. The CDR3 coding sequence is TGTGCCAGTAGAAAAGCGGGCCTCACCTACAATGAGCAGTTCTTC. This gives the protein CASRKAGLTYNEQFF. The full variable domain, in which reference TRBV2 and TRBJ2-1 provide the parts outside the CDR3, is EPEVTQTPSHQVTQMGQEVILRCVPISNHLYFYWYRQILGQKVEFLVSFYNNEISEKSEIFDDQFSVERPDGSNFTLKIRSTKLEDSAMYFCASRKAGLTYNEQFFGPGTRLTVL.